The T cell receptor beta chain under discussion was sequenced for a study of T cell clonality in common variable immunodeficiency. Findings and limits, study-wide: Compared with controls, CVID subjects had fewer shared TCRbeta clones.

The protocol was immunoSEQ multiplex PCR, while the TCRdb copy is restricted to in-frame clones and leaves out a portion. In total the sample includes 35,000 to 55,000 clones, none of them seen once. The CDR3 sequence is 12 residues long. Germline-derived CDR1 and CDR2 are ENHRY and SYGVKD. Most patients and controls had Caucasian heritage. This clone was recorded many times. The antigen is not known. A read error may account for a junction end that differs from germline. Read coverage stops 3 residues before the CDR3 terminus; the germline J gene supplies the remainder. Sequencing used peripheral blood mononuclear cells. The V call is TRBV10-3, the J call TRBJ1-1; D unclear. This TCR was recovered from a person between 18 and 70 years old in good health. The sequenced CDR3 bases are TGTGCCATCAGGGTCGGTGACACTGGA. Protein: CAIRVGDTG. The CDR3, in full, reads CAIRVGDTGAFF.